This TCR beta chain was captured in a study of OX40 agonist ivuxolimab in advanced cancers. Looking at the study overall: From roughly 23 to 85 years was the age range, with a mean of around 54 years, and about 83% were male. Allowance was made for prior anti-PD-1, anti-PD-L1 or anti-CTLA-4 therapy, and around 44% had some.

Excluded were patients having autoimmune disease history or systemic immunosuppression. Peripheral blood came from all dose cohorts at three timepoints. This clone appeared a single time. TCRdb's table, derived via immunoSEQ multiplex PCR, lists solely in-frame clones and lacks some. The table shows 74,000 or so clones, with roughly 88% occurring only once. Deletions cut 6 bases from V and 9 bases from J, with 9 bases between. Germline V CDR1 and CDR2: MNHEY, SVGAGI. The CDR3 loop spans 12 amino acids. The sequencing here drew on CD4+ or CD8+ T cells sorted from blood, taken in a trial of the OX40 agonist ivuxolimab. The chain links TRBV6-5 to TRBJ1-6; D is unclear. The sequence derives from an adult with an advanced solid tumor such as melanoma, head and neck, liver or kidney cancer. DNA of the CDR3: TGTGCCAGCAGCGACCCGCTTTCACCCCTCCACTTT. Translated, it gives CASSDPLSPLHF.